This note documents a single T cell receptor (beta chain) sequence. Its antigen remains unknown. The data originate from a study of T cell responses to AZD1222 COVID-19 vaccine. The CDR3 totals 15 residues. With 4 bases removed from V and 3 bases from J, the gap between germline ends came to 15 bases. From germline, CDR1 is MDHEN and CDR2 SYDVKM. Generated by immunoSEQ multiplex PCR, the TCRdb table keeps only in-frame clones and is missing some. The table has 90,000 to 150,000 clones, approximately 90% seen once. Findings and limits, study-wide: Clonal diversity was possibly underestimated, and white British individuals and females predominated among donors. Reportedly, nearly half the spike-specific TCRs target unmutated variant regions. Only 6 or 7 individuals given AZD1222 were seropositive at baseline. Spike-wide coverage was observed for vaccine-associated CD4 TCRs, with dominant responses at 160-218 and 743-854.

This clonotype originated in an adult who received the AZD1222 COVID-19 vaccine. The sequenced sample was peripheral blood, obtained 28 days after the second AZD1222 dose. The chain employs TRBV28 and TRBJ1-2; a weak D match, TRBD1 (5 bases). The CDR3 loop is CASSSPAAGDYGYTF. For the CDR3, the DNA is TGTGCCAGCAGTTCCCCGGCGGCGGGGGACTATGGCTACACCTTC.